Following are 29 T cell receptor beta chains from one sample sequenced in a study of T cells in Graves' hyperthyroidism and ophthalmopathy. Researchers took RNA transcripts and amplified the TCR beta CDR3 regions from them. The primer set for the first-round RT-PCR of the TCR CDR3 was HTBI. In TCRdb, the multiplex PCR reads were re-called with MiXCR into one record per CDR3 protein. The sample has roughly 720,000 distinct CDR3 sequences, 15% to 20% seen once; the top ten hold around 15%. The sequenced material came from blood. The receptor set was obtained from a man in his forties or fifties with Graves' hyperthyroidism.

The chain carries TRBV4-1 and TRBJ2-3; no clear D. V was pared by 0 bases and J by 6 bases, with 10 bases between. There are 14 residues in the CDR3. Germline V CDR1 and CDR2: MGHRA, YSYEKL. CDR3 nucleotides: TGCGCCAGCAGCCAAGAAGGTTCTGGGGATACGCAGTATTTT. This encodes CASSQEGSGDTQYF.

This clonotype was detected many times. This chain uses TRBV3-1 with TRBJ2-3, with no clear D. Germline V gives CDR1 LGHDT, CDR2 YNNKEL (reference sequence). This CDR3 spans 13 amino acids. Trimming pared 2 bases from V and 4 bases from J, leaving 7 bases between. CDR3 region: CASSQLGPDTQYF. CDR3 coding DNA: TGTGCCAGCAGCCAACTAGGACCAGATACGCAGTATTTT.

There are many counts of this clonotype. The rearrangement joins TRBV27 to TRBJ2-7, with unresolved D. Trimming took 0 bases from V and 4 from J, leaving 13 bases between them. CDR1 is MNHEY and CDR2 is SMNVEV in the germline V gene (reference sequence). This CDR3 has 15 amino acids. DNA for the CDR3: TGTGCCAGCAGTTTATCGTTGGGCCGGATTTACGAGCAGTACTTC. Translation: CASSLSLGRIYEQYF.

This clonotype was recorded many times. The chain links TRBV27 to TRBJ2-3; no reliable D call. Trimming removed 5 bases at V and 1 base at J, with 10 bases between. Germline CDR1 is MNHEY and CDR2 is SMNVEV (reference sequence). This CDR3 region has 14 residues. CDR3 nucleotide sequence: TGTGCCAGCAGTCCCGGAGACGGCACAGATACGCAGTATTTT. Amino acid sequence: CASSPGDGTDTQYF.

CDR3 sequence reads: CASSQAVTLLYEQYF. CDR3 bases: TGCGCCAGCAGCCAAGCCGTGACCTTACTCTACGAGCAGTACTTC. The genes are TRBV4-3 and TRBJ2-7; D is unclear. V lost 1 base and J lost 3, with 13 bases in between. Germline V gene sequence: CDR1 LGHNA, CDR2 YSLEER. There are 15 residues in the CDR3.

The V and J genes are TRBV20-1 and TRBJ2-1, with D possibly TRBD2 on 5 matching bases. The CDR3 contains 15 residues. Trimming removed 6 bases at V and 2 bases at J, with 17 bases between. Per germline, CDR1 DFQATT and CDR2 SNEGSKA (reference sequence). CDR3 nucleotides: TGCAGTGCCGAAGGAGGAACTACGACCTACAATGAGCAGTTCTTC. Translated, it gives CSAEGGTTTYNEQFF.

This chain joins TRBV30 and TRBJ1-3; 10 positions match TRBD1. The V gene end was trimmed by 0 bases and the J gene end by 2 bases; junction bases not matched to a gene: 4. Germline values: CDR1 GTSNPN, CDR2 SVGIG (reference sequence). The CDR3 runs 16 residues. CDR3: CAWSVWTGGTGNTIYF. The DNA for the CDR3 is TGTGCCTGGAGTGTTTGGACAGGGGGTACTGGAAACACCATATATTTT. The complete variable domain, with remaining parts taken from reference TRBV30 and TRBJ1-3, reads SQTIHQWPATLVQPVGSPLSLECTVEGTSNPNLYWYRQAAGRGLQLLFYSVGIGQISSEVPQNLSASRPQDRQFILSSKKLLLSDSGFYLCAWSVWTGGTGNTIYFGEGSWLTVV.

This clonotype was recorded at least ten times. J is TRBJ2-1 and V is TRBV6-1, with 7 bases matching TRBD2. The V segment lost 6 bases and the J segment 2 bases; nucleotides outside the gene matches: 7. In germline, CDR1 is MNHNS, CDR2 SASEGT. The length of the CDR3 is 15 residues. CDR3 in DNA: TGTGCCAGCAGGTCGGGAGGTCCTACCTACAATGAGCAGTTCTTC. It translates to CASRSGGPTYNEQFF.

In its sample, this clonotype was seen a few times. The conserved phenylalanine or tryptophan normally closing the CDR3 is absent here, so this likely arose from a read error. This chain links TRBV13 with TRBJ2-7, with D uncertain. Germline V gives CDR1 PRHDT, CDR2 FYEKMQ (reference sequence). Between the trimmed V and J ends, which lost 0 bases and 3 bases, there was a span of 15 bases. The length of the CDR3 is 16 residues. The CDR3 here is CASSLGLPEVDYEQYL. Here the CDR3 DNA reads TGTGCCAGCAGCTTAGGCCTGCCAGAGGTTGACTACGAGCAGTACCTC.

This clonotype was counted ten times or more. Germline and junction disagree at one end, which may indicate a read error. The gene calls are TRBV7-7 and TRBJ2-1; 8 nucleotides agree with TRBD2. The CDR3 has 15 residues. CDR1 is SSHAT, CDR2 FNYEAQ, per germline (reference sequence). In DNA, the CDR3 is TGTGCTAGCAGCCCGGGACTAGGGAACTACAATGAGCAGTTCTTC. It encodes CASSPGLGNYNEQFF. The full variable domain, in which reference TRBV7-7 and TRBJ2-1 provide the parts outside the CDR3, is GAGVSQSPRYKVTKRGQDVTLRCDPISSHATLYWYQQALGQGPEFLTYFNYEAQPDKSGLPSDRFSAERPEGSISTLTIQRTEQRDSAMYRCASSPGLGNYNEQFFGPGTRLTVL.

This clonotype occurred many times. The chain recombines TRBV7-3 with TRBJ2-5; TRBD2 is a possible D gene (6 bases). Trimming took 5 bases from V and 1 from J, leaving 11 bases between them. Germline V lookup: CDR1 SGHTA, CDR2 FQGTGA. The CDR3 is 14 amino acids. The chain's CDR3 is CASSGGDSQETQYF. CDR3 DNA: TGTGCCAGCAGCGGAGGGGACTCCCAAGAGACCCAGTACTTC.

This clonotype was observed a few times. A junction end diverges from the germline sequence, so it may reflect a read error. The CDR3 is CASSQIQGGTDAQYF. CDR3 DNA: TGTGCCAGCAGCCAAATCCAGGGGGGCACAGATGCGCAGTATTTT. J is TRBJ2-3 and V is TRBV14; TRBD1 is a possible D gene (7 bases). The CDR3 length is 15 residues. Germline V lookup: CDR1 SGHDN, CDR2 FVKESK. Filled out from reference TRBV14 and TRBJ2-3, the complete variable domain reads EAGVTQFPSHSVIEKGQTVTLRCDPISGHDNLYWYRRVMGKEIKFLLHFVKESKQDESGMPNNRFLAERTGGTYSTLKVQPAELEDSGVYFCASSQIQGGTDAQYFGPGTRLTVL.

This clonotype was detected ten times or more. This sequence joins TRBV11-2 and TRBJ1-5; 7 bases are a match to TRBD1. Germline V lookup: CDR1 SGHAT, CDR2 FQNNGV. V was clipped by 1 base and J by 7 bases; unmatched bases: 10. CDR3 length: 16 residues. CDR3 DNA sequence: TGTGCCAGCAGCTTAGCAGGGGGGCGAAGAGAACAGCCCCAGCATTTT. Protein sequence: CASSLAGGRREQPQHF.

The sample holds many counts of this clonotype. The V and J genes are TRBV20-1 and TRBJ2-5; D might be TRBD2 (6 bases). The CDR3 consists of 15 residues. V gave up 6 bases and J gave up 5 bases, with 22 bases separating them. Looked up from germline, CDR1 is DFQATT and CDR2 is SNEGSKA (reference sequence). The CDR3 region has the DNA TGCAGTGCCCCTCCTACGGCGGGGTTCGGTGAGACCCAGTACTTC. Encoded protein: CSAPPTAGFGETQYF.

The rearrangement uses TRBV3-1 and TRBJ2-1; perhaps TRBD2 as D (6 bases). Between the trimmed V and J ends, which lost 5 bases and 0 bases, there was a span of 14 bases. CDR1 and CDR2 from the germline V gene are LGHDT and YNNKEL (reference sequence). The length of the CDR3 is 16 residues. In DNA, the CDR3 is TGTGCCAGCAGCGTAACGGGAGCGAGCTCCTACAATGAGCAGTTCTTC. Translated: CASSVTGASSYNEQFF.

This clonotype was observed a handful of times. J is TRBJ2-2 and V is TRBV6-5; the D gene is possibly TRBD2 (5 bases). V shed 2 bases and J shed 7 bases, with 20 bases lying between them. Germline V gives CDR1 MNHEY, CDR2 SVGAGI. The CDR3 runs 17 residues. The CDR3 coding sequence is TGTGCCAGCAGTTACCTATACACTAGTTTAATTAACGGGGAGCTGTTTTTT. Translated, it gives CASSYLYTSLINGELFF.

This clonotype came up many times. The J gene is TRBJ1-1, the V gene TRBV2, with 7 positions matching TRBD1. The ends lost 6 bases at V and 4 bases at J; junction bases unmatched: 5. Germline assignment: CDR1 SNHLY and CDR2 FYNNEI. The CDR3 is 13 residues long. The CDR3 is CASRTGVVTEAFF. CDR3 DNA: TGTGCCAGCAGAACAGGGGTAGTCACTGAAGCTTTCTTT. Full variable domain (rest looked up from reference TRBV2 and TRBJ1-1): EPEVTQTPSHQVTQMGQEVILRCVPISNHLYFYWYRQILGQKVEFLVSFYNNEISEKSEIFDDQFSVERPDGSNFTLKIRSTKLEDSAMYFCASRTGVVTEAFFGQGTRLTVV.

This clonotype occurred many times. The gene calls are TRBV18 and TRBJ1-1, with 7 bases fitting TRBD1. CDR3 length: 14 residues. Germline V gene data show CDR1 as KGHSH and CDR2 as LQKENI. V lost 5 bases and J lost 1; bases outside the gene matches: 4. CDR3: CASSVQGTNTEAFF. CDR3 in DNA: TGTGCCAGCTCAGTACAGGGGACGAACACTGAAGCTTTCTTT.

V is TRBV19 and J is TRBJ2-6; D may be TRBD2 (6 bases). The CDR3 has 16 residues. Germline V CDR1 and CDR2: LNHDA, SQIVND (reference sequence). V lost 0 bases to trimming and J lost 2 bases, with 8 bases between them. The CDR3 DNA sequence: TGTGCCAGTAGTATAGACAGGGAGGCTGGGGCCAACGTCCTGACTTTC. Its translation: CASSIDREAGANVLTF.

This clonotype was counted once. The chain combines TRBV12-3 or TRBV12-4 with TRBJ2-2; 9 bases agree with TRBD2. The CDR3 loop spans 13 amino acids. J was trimmed by 6 bases and V by 11 bases; bases with no gene match: 7. DNA of the CDR3: TGTGCCGTGCGGCGGGAGGGCCCCGGGGAGCTGTTTTTT. Encoded protein: CAVRREGPGELFF.

The chain combines TRBV11-2 with TRBJ1-6; D is unresolved. V gave up 0 bases and J gave up 14 bases, with 14 bases separating them. This CDR3 spans 14 amino acids. Looked up from germline, CDR1 is SGHAT and CDR2 is FQNNGV. The CDR3 region has the DNA TGTGCCAGCAGCTTAGATAGACCCACGGGAACCCTCCACTTT. Translating gives CASSLDRPTGTLHF.

This clonotype was counted a few times. The chain uses TRBV28 and TRBJ1-5, with 9 bases lining up with TRBD1. Germline assignment: CDR1 MDHEN and CDR2 SYDVKM. V shed 7 bases, J shed 2 bases, and the junction held 9 bases outside the gene matches. The CDR3 has 16 amino acids. The CDR3 coding sequence is TGTGCCAGCAAGTTGGAGTGGACAGGGGGCAATCAGCCCCAGCATTTT. It encodes CASKLEWTGGNQPQHF.

This clonotype was recorded many times. The DNA for the CDR3 is TGTGCCAGCAGCCCGCAGGGACTAGACTCCTACGAGCAGTACTTC. Translating it yields CASSPQGLDSYEQYF. The chain links TRBV7-2 to TRBJ2-7; 8 positions agree with TRBD2. The CDR3 has 15 residues. Germline trimming cut 5 bases from V and 0 bases from J; bases unmatched to any gene: 6. In germline, CDR1 is SGHTA, CDR2 FQGNSA.

This clonotype was counted only a few times. The gene calls are TRBV7-9 and TRBJ1-1; D gene ambiguous. Per germline, CDR1 SEHNR and CDR2 FQNEAQ (reference sequence). With 1 base removed from V and 0 bases from J, the gap between germline ends came to 9 bases. This CDR3 has 15 residues. The CDR3: CASSLVSQMNTEAFF. Here the CDR3 DNA reads TGTGCCAGCAGCTTAGTGAGTCAGATGAACACTGAAGCTTTCTTT.

J is TRBJ2-1 and V is TRBV4-3; D is perhaps TRBD2 (7 bases). Germline CDR1 and CDR2: LGHNA and YSLEER. V dropped 0 bases and J dropped 2 bases, with 14 bases sitting between them. The CDR3 contains 17 residues. CDR3 in DNA: TGCGCCAGCAGCCAAGATCCATGGGGGGGCACCTACAATGAGCAGTTCTTC. Translated, it gives CASSQDPWGGTYNEQFF.

This clonotype has more than one count but fewer than ten. The rearrangement uses TRBV20-1 and TRBJ1-6; D is ambiguous. Per the germline V gene, CDR1 is DFQATT and CDR2 is SNEGSKA (reference sequence). Trimming took 6 bases from V and 10 from J, leaving 1 base between them. CDR3 length: 8 amino acids. The CDR3 here is CSASPLHF. The CDR3 nucleotides are TGCAGTGCCTCACCCCTCCACTTT.

J is TRBJ2-7 and V is TRBV28, with unresolved D. V was clipped by 7 bases and J by 3 bases, with 13 bases between them. Germline V gene data show CDR1 as MDHEN and CDR2 as SYDVKM. The length of the CDR3 is 13 residues. CDR3 DNA: TGTGCCAGCACCAACGATCCCCGCTACGAGCAGTACTTC. Its translation: CASTNDPRYEQYF.

A note on this clonotype: A much larger clone differs by one base, so this may be a read error. This rearrangement joins TRBV10-3 to TRBJ2-3; D call uncertain. The CDR3 has 13 residues. Trimming left V 4 bases short and J 6 bases short, with 11 bases between. Germline V gives CDR1 ENHRY, CDR2 SYGVKD. CDR3 protein: CAISVTTQDTQYF. The CDR3 DNA sequence: TGTGCCATCAGTGTCACGACCCAGGATACGCAGTATTTT.

This clonotype has ten or more counts. This sequence joins TRBV28 and TRBJ2-5; D remains unclear. Trimming removed 2 bases at V and 5 bases at J, with 12 bases between. Germline-derived CDR1 and CDR2 are MDHEN and SYDVKM. CDR3 length: 14 amino acids. In nucleotides, the CDR3 is TGTGCCAGCAGTTTACCAGGCTCGCAGGAGACCCAGTACTTC. Protein: CASSLPGSQETQYF.